This T cell receptor (beta chain) is drawn from a study of identical twins. The study, taken as a whole, reports: Fewer insertions were carried by abundant cord blood beta clonotypes, but none was seen in memory repertoires.

TCRdb re-called the 5' RACE reads with MiXCR, one entry per CDR3 protein. The table shows roughly 230,000 distinct CDR3 sequences, with roughly 8.7% occurring only once. The CDR3 covers 15 residues. Germline CDR1 SEHNR, CDR2 FQNEAQ (reference sequence). Trimming removed 5 bases from V and 0 bases from J; junction bases left unmatched: 5. As regards this clonotype: Its cognate antigen is unknown.

These records were also assigned to another study, of yellow fever vaccine responses in identical twins.

This TCR was sampled from a woman aged 18-29 years in good health. The chain is built from TRBV7-9 and TRBJ2-3; 7 bases match TRBD2. Source material: CD8+ T cells sorted from blood. CDR3 nucleotides: TGTGCCAGCAGCCGACCAGCGGGAAGCACAGATACGCAGTATTTT. As protein: CASSRPAGSTDTQYF.